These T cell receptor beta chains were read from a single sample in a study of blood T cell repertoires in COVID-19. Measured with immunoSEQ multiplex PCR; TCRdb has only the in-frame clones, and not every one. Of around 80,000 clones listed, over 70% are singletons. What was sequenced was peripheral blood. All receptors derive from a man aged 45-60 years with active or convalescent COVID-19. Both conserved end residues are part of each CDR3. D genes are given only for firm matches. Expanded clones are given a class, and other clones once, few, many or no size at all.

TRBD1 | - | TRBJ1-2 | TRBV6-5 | TGTGCCAGCAGGCGACAGGGAGATCTTGGCTACACCTTC | CASRRQGDLGYTF
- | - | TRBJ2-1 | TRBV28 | TGTGCCAGCAGTCCCGGTTGGAATGAGCAGTTCTTC | CASSPGWNEQFF
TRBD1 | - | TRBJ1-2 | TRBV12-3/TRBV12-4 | TGTGCCAGCAGTTTCGGACAGGTACGAGGCTACACCTTC | CASSFGQVRGYTF
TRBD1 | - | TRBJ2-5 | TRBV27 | TGTGCCAGCAGTGACAGGGGAGTAGAGACCCAGTACTTC | CASSDRGVETQYF
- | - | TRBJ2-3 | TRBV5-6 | TGTGCCAGCAGCTTGCAGGGTACGCAGTATTTT | CASSLQGTQYF
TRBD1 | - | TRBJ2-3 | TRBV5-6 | TGTGCCAGCAGCGAGGGCGACAGGGCCGTAAGCACAGATACGCAGTATTTT | CASSEGDRAVSTDTQYF
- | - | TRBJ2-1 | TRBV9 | TGTGCCAGCAGCCCTCGGGGTGAGGAGCAGTTCTTC | CASSPRGEEQFF
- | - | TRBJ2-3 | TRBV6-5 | TGTGCCAGCAGTTACTCGAGGGGCACAGATACGCAGTATTTT | CASSYSRGTDTQYF
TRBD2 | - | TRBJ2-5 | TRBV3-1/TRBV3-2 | TGTGCCAGCAGCCCTAGCGGGGGGGGGTACCAAGAGACCCAGTACTTC | CASSPSGGGYQETQYF
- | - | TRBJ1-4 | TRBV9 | TGTGCCAGCAGCGTAGCACCTCAGAATGAAAAACTGTTTTTT | CASSVAPQNEKLFF
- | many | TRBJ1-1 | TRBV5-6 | TGTGCCAGCAGCTTGGTGGGGAGGACTGAAGCTTTCTTT | CASSLVGRTEAFF
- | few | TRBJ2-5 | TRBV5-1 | TGCGCCAGCAGCTTGGAGACAGGTGGAGAGACCCAGTACTTC | CASSLETGGETQYF
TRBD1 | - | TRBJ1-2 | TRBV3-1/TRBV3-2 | TGTGCCAGCATGCGAGGGGGCGGCTACACCTTC | CASMRGGGYTF
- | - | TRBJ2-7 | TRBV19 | TGTGCCAGTAGTATATCCGGAGGAATGAGCTCCTACGAGCAGTACTTC | CASSISGGMSSYEQYF
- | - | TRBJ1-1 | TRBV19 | TGTGCCAGTAGCGACCGGGTAGGAAGAGCTGAAGCTTTCTTT | CASSDRVGRAEAFF
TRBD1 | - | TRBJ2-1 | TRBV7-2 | TGTGCCAGCAGCCCCGGACAGGTGAGGGACAATGAGCAGTTCTTC | CASSPGQVRDNEQFF
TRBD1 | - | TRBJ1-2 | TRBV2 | TGTGCCAGCAGCGGGACAGGGATCGGCTATGGCTACACCTTC | CASSGTGIGYGYTF
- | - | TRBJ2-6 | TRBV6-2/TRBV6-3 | TGTGCCAGCAGTTCCCTCTTCTCTGGGGCCAACGTCCTGACTTTC | CASSSLFSGANVLTF
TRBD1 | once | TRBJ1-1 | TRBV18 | TGTGCCAGCTCACCGGGACAGGCGATGAACACTGAAGCTTTCTTT | CASSPGQAMNTEAFF
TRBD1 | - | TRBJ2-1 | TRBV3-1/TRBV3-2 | TGTGCCAGCAGCCTGGGACAGGGGTATACTGAGCAGTTCTTC | CASSLGQGYTEQFF
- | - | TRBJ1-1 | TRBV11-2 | TGTGCCAGCAGCTTTCGTTTGGTTGAGAGGAGGGCTGAAGCTTTCTTT | CASSFRLVERRAEAFF
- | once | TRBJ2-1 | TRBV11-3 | TGTGCCAGCAGCCGCGGGCTCTCCGGGGGTTACAATGAGCAGTTCTTC | CASSRGLSGGYNEQFF
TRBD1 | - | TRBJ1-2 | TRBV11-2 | TGTGCCAGCAGCCAACTTCCAGGACAGGGGTCCTATGGCTACACCTTC | CASSQLPGQGSYGYTF
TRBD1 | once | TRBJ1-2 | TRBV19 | TGTGCCAGTACCCAAGCCCGGACAGGGAACTACACCTTC | CASTQARTGNYTF
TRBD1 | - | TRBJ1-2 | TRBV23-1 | TGCGCCAGCAGTCACTCCCCGGACAGGGGGCTAGGAGGCTACACCTTC | CASSHSPDRGLGGYTF
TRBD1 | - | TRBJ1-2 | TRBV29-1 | TGCAGCGCCCGGACAGGGGTGGAGGACTATGGCTACACCTTC | CSARTGVEDYGYTF